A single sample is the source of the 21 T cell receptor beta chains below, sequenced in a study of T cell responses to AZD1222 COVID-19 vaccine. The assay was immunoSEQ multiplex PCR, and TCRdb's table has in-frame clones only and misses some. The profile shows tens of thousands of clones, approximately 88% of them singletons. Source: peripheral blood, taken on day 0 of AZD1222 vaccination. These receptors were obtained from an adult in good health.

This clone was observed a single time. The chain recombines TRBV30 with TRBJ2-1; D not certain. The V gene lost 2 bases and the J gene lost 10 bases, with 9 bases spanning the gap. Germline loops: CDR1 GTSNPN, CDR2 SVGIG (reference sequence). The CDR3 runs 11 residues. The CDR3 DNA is TGTGCCTGGAGTCCACGAGAGGAGCAGTTCTTC. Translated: CAWSPREEQFF. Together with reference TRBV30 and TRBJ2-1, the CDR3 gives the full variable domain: SQTIHQWPATLVQPVGSPLSLECTVEGTSNPNLYWYRQAAGRGLQLLFYSVGIGQISSEVPQNLSASRPQDRQFILSSKKLLLSDSGFYLCAWSPREEQFFGPGTRLTVL.

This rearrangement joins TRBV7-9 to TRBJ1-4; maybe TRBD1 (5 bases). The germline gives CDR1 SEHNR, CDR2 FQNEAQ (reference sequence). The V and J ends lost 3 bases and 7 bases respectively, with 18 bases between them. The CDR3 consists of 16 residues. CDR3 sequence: CASSFPLRQGGEKLFF. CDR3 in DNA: TGTGCCAGCAGCTTCCCCCTACGGCAGGGCGGTGAAAAACTGTTTTTT.

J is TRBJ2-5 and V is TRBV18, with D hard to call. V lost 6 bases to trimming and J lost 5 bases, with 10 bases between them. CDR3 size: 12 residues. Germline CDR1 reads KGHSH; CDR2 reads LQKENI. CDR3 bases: TGTGCCAGCTCCCCCAATGGGGAGACCCAGTACTTC. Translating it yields CASSPNGETQYF.

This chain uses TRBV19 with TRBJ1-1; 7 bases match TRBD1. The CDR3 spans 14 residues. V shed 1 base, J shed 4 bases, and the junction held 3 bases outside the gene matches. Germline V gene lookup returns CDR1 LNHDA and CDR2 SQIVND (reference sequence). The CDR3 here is CASSIGYRGTEAFF. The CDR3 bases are TGTGCCAGTAGTATAGGGTACAGGGGCACTGAAGCTTTCTTT.

In nucleotides, the CDR3 is TGTGCCAGCAGCCTAGCAGGGGGTGCCGTGCCCCAGCATTTT. As protein: CASSLAGGAVPQHF. V usage is TRBV3-1 (or the pseudogene TRBV3-2) and J usage is TRBJ1-5, with TRBD1 identical over 7 bases. The CDR3 is 14 amino acids. Per the germline V gene, CDR1 is LGHDT and CDR2 is YNNKEL (reference sequence). The trim removed 4 bases at V and 9 bases at J, leaving 9 bases unmatched.

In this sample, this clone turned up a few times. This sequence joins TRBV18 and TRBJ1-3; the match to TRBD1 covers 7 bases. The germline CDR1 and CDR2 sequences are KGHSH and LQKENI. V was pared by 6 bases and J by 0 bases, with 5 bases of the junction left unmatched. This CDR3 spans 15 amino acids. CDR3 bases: TGTGCCAGCTCCCCGACAGGGACCTCTGGAAACACCATATATTTT. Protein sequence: CASSPTGTSGNTIYF. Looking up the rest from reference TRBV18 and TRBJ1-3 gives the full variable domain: NAGVMQNPRHLVRRRGQEARLRCSPMKGHSHVYWYRQLPEEGLKFMVYLQKENIIDESGMPKERFSAEFPKEGPSILRIQQVVRGDSAAYFCASSPTGTSGNTIYFGEGSWLTVV.

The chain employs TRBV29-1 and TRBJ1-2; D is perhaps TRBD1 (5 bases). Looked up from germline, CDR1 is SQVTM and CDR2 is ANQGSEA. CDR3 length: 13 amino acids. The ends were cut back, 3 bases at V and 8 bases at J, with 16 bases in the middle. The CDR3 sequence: CSVDLGAPEGYTF. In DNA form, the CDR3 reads TGCAGCGTTGACCTAGGGGCGCCGGAGGGCTACACCTTC.

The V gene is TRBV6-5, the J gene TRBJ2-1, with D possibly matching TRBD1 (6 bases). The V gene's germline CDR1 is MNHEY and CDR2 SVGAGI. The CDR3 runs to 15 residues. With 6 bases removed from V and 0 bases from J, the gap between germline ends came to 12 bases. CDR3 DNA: TGTGCCAGCAGGCAGGGGTTTATCTCCTACAATGAGCAGTTCTTC. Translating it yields CASRQGFISYNEQFF.

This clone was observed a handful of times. The CDR3 protein is CASSLRQAGNEKLFF. Written as DNA, the CDR3 is TGTGCCAGCAGCTTGAGACAGGCCGGGAATGAAAAACTGTTTTTT. V gene TRBV5-6 combines with J gene TRBJ1-4, with D tentatively TRBD1 (6 bases). This CDR3 has 15 residues. Trimming stripped 1 base from V and 5 bases from J, with 12 bases between. CDR1 is SGHDT and CDR2 is YYEEEE in the germline V gene.

CDR3 bases: TGTGCCAGCAGTAGCGAGAATACGCAGTATTTT. Its protein is CASSSENTQYF. V and J are TRBV6-5 and TRBJ2-3; D is ambiguous. V was clipped by 5 bases and J by 7 bases, with 7 bases between them. Germline CDR1 is MNHEY and CDR2 is SVGAGI. This CDR3 comprises 11 residues.

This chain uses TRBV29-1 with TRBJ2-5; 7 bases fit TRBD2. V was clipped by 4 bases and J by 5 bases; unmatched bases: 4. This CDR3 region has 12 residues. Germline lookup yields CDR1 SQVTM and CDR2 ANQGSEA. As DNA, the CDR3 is TGCAGCGTTGCGGGGAGGGTCGAGACCCAGTACTTC. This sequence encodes CSVAGRVETQYF. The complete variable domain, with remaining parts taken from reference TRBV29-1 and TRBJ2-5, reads SAVISQKPSRDICQRGTSLTIQCQVDSQVTMMFWYRQQPGQSLTLIATANQGSEATYESGFVIDKFPISRPNLTFSTLTVSNMSPEDSSIYLCSVAGRVETQYFGPGTRLLVL.

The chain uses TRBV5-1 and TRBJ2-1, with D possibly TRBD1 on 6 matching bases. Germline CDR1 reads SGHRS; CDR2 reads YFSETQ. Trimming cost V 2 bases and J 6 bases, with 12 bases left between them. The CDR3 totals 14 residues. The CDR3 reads CASSFTGFSNEQFF. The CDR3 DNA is TGCGCCAGCAGCTTCACAGGGTTCTCCAATGAGCAGTTCTTC.

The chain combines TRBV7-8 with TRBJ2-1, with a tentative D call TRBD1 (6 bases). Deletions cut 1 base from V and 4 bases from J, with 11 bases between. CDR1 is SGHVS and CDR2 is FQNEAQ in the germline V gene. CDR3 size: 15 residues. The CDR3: CASSLGGGRYNEQFF. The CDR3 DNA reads TGTGCCAGCAGCTTAGGTGGGGGCAGATACAATGAGCAGTTCTTC.

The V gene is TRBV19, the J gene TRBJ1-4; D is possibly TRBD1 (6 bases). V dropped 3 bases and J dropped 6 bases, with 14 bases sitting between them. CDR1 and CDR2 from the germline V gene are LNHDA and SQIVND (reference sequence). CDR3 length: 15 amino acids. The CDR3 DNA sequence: TGTGCCAGTAGTATCGGGGGGACACGACATGAAAAACTGTTTTTT. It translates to CASSIGGTRHEKLFF.

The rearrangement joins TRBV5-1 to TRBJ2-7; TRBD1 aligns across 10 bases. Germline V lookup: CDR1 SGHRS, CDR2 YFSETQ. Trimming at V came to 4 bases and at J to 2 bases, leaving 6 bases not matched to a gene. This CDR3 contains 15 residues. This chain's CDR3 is CASSGSGTGAYEQYF. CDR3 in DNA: TGCGCCAGCAGCGGTTCCGGGACAGGGGCCTACGAGCAGTACTTC.

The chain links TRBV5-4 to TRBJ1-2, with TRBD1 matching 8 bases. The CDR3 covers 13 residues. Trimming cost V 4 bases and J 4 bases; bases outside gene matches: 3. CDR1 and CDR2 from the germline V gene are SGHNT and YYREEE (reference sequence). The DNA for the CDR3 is TGTGCCAGCAGCATCGGGACAGGCTATGGCTACACCTTC. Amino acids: CASSIGTGYGYTF.

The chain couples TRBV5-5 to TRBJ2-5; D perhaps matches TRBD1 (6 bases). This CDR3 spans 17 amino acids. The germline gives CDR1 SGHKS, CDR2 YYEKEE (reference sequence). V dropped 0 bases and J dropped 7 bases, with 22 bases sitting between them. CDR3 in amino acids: CASSLAQGRMLYGTQYF. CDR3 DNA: TGTGCCAGCAGCTTGGCCCAGGGGCGCATGTTGTACGGGACCCAGTACTTC.

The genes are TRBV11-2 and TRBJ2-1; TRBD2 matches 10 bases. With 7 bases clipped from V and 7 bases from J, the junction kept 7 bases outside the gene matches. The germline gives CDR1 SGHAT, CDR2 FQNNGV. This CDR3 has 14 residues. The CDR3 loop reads CASNLAGVVNEQFF. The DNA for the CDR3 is TGTGCCAGCAACCTAGCGGGAGTGGTTAATGAGCAGTTCTTC.

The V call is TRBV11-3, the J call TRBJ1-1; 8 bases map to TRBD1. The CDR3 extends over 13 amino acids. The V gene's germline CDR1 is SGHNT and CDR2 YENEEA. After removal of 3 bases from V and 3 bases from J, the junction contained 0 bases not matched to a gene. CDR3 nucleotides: TGTGCCAGCAGCTTGACAGGGGACACTGAAGCTTTCTTT. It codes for CASSLTGDTEAFF.

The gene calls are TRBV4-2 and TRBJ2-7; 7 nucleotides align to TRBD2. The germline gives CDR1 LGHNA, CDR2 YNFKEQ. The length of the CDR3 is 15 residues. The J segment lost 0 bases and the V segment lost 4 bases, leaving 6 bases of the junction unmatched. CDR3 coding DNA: TGTGCCAGCAGCCGAGAAGGGAGGGCCTCCTACGAGCAGTACTTC. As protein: CASSREGRASYEQYF.

CDR3 region: CAWSGQGTYEQYF. The CDR3 DNA reads as TGTGCCTGGAGTGGACAGGGGACCTACGAGCAGTACTTC. The chain combines TRBV30 with TRBJ2-7; 8 bases are a match to TRBD1. Germline-derived CDR1 and CDR2 are GTSNPN and SVGIG (reference sequence). The V gene end was trimmed by 1 base and the J gene end by 2 bases; junction bases not matched to a gene: 1. The CDR3 has 13 residues.